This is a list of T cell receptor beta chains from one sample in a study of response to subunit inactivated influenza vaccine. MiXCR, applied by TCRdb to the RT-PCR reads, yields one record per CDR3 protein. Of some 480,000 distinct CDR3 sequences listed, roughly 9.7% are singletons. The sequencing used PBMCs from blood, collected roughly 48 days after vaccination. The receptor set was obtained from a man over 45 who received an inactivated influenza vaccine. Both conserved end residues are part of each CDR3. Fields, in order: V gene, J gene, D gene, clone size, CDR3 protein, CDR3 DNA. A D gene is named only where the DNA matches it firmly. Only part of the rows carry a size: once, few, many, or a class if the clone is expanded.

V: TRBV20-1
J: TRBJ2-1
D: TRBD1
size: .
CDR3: CSAKGQGGYNEQFF
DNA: TGCAGTGCTAAAGGACAGGGGGGCTACAATGAGCAGTTCTTC

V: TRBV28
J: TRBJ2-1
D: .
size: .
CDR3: CASILGDRPYNEQFF
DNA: .

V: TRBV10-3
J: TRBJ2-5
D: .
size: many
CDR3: CAISDGGRYQETQYF
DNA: TGTGCCATCAGTGACGGGGGGCGGTACCAAGAGACCCAGTACTTC

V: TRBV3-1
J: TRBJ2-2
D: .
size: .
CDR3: CASSPARQYPNTGELFF
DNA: TGTGCCAGCAGCCCCGCTCGGCAGTACCCGAACACCGGGGAGCTGTTTTTT

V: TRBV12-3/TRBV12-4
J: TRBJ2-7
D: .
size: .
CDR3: CASSERGPYEQYF
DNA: TGTGCCAGCAGTGAACGGGGTCCGTACGAGCAGTACTTC

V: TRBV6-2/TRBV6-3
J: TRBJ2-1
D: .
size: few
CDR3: CASRQLQNNEQFF
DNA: TGTGCCAGCAGGCAACTACAGAACAATGAGCAGTTCTTC

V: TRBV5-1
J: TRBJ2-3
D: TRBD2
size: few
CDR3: CASSLAVAGGPGDTQYF
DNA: TGCGCCAGCAGCTTGGCCGTAGCGGGGGGGCCGGGAGATACGCAGTATTTT

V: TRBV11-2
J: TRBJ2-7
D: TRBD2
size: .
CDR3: CASSLDRVTSGSLPHQTSSYEQYF
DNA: TGTGCCAGCAGCTTAGATCGGGTGACTAGCGGGAGTCTCCCCCACCAGACTAGCTCCTACGAGCAGTACTTC

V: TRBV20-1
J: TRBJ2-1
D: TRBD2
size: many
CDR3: CSAIPGTSGWNYNEQFF
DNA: TGCAGTGCTATCCCTGGGACTAGCGGTTGGAACTACAATGAGCAGTTCTTC

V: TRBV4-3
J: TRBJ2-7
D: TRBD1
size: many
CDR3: CASSQDLGQGDEQYF
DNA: TGCGCCAGCAGCCAAGATCTAGGACAGGGGGACGAGCAGTACTTC

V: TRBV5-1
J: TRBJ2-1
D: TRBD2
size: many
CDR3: CASGNPGGTYNEQFF
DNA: TGCGCCAGCGGAAACCCCGGGGGGACCTACAATGAGCAGTTCTTC

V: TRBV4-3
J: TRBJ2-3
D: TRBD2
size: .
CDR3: CASSQGISGGNTQYF
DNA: TGCGCCAGCAGCCAAGGTATTAGCGGGGGAAATACGCAGTATTTT

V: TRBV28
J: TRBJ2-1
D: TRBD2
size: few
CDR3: CASSSPRSGSGSYNEQFF
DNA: TGTGCCAGCAGTTCCCCCCGTAGCGGGAGTGGCTCCTACAATGAGCAGTTCTTC

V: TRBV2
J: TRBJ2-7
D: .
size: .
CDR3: CASKFAEARAYEQYF
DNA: TGTGCCAGCAAGTTTGCGGAGGCCAGGGCCTACGAGCAGTACTTC

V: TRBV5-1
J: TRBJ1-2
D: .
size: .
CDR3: CASSLEAANYGYTF
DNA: TGCGCCAGCAGCTTGGAGGCAGCGAACTATGGCTACACCTTC

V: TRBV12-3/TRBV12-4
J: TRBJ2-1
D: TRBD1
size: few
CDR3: CATLPQGSYNEQFF
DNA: TGTGCCACCCTGCCACAGGGGTCCTACAATGAGCAGTTCTTC

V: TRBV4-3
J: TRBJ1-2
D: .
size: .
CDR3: CASSQDWNLGSYGYTF
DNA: TGCGCCAGCAGCCAAGATTGGAACCTCGGTAGCTATGGCTACACCTTC

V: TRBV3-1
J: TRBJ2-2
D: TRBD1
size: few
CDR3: CASSHGTGGASGELFF
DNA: TGTGCCAGCAGCCACGGGACAGGGGGCGCGAGCGGGGAGCTGTTTTTT

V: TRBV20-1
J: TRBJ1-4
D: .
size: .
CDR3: CSARGPVREKLFF
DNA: TGCAGTGCTAGAGGCCCTGTGAGGGAAAAACTGTTTTTT

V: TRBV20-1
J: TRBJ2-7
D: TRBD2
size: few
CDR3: CSARRGSLYEQYF
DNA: TGCAGTGCTAGGCGGGGGAGCTTATATGAGCAGTACTTC

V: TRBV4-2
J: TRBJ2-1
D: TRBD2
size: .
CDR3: CASSQDPRTSGRSNEQFF
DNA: TGTGCCAGCAGCCAAGATCCCAGGACTAGCGGGAGGAGCAATGAGCAGTTCTTC

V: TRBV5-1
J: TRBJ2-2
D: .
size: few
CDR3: CASSVRVPNTGELFF
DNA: TGCGCCAGCAGCGTCAGGGTCCCCAACACCGGGGAGCTGTTTTTT

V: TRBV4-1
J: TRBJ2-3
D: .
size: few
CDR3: CASSQVGSTDTQYF
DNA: TGCGCCAGCAGCCAAGTAGGCAGCACAGATACGCAGTATTTT

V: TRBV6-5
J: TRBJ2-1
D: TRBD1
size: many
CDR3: CASSYRLGQGAGEQFF
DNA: TGTGCCAGCAGTTACCGTCTGGGACAGGGGGCTGGTGAGCAGTTCTTC

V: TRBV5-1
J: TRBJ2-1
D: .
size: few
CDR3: CASSQLWGNEQFF
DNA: TGCGCCAGCAGTCAGCTGTGGGGCAATGAGCAGTTCTTC

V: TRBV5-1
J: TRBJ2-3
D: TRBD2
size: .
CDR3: CASSVRTSGDTQYF
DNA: TGCGCCAGCAGCGTCCGGACTAGCGGAGATACGCAGTATTTT

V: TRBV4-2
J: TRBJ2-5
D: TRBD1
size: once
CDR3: CASSQPDRGRETQYF
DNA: TGTGCCAGCAGCCAACCGGACAGGGGGAGGGAGACCCAGTACTTC

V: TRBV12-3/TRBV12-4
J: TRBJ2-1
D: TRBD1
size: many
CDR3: CASSLEDRRYNEQFF
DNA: TGTGCCAGCAGTTTAGAGGACAGGAGGTACAATGAGCAGTTCTTC

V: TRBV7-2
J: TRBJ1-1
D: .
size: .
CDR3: CASKIGGDTEAFF
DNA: TGTGCCAGCAAGATAGGGGGGGACACTGAAGCTTTCTTT

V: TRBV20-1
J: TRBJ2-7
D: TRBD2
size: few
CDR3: CSAARTSGRNEQYF
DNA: TGCAGTGCTGCCCGGACTAGCGGGAGAAACGAGCAGTACTTC

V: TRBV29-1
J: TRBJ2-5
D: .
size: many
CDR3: CSVDGDQETQYF
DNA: TGCAGCGTTGACGGGGACCAAGAGACCCAGTACTTC

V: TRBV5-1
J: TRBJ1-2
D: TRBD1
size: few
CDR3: CASSLRSDRGSYGYTF
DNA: TGCGCCAGCAGCTTGCGTTCAGACAGGGGGAGCTATGGCTACACCTTC

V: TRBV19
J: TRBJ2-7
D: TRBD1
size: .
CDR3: CASSPSVDRGRYEQYF
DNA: TGTGCCAGTAGTCCTTCCGTGGACAGGGGGCGGTACGAGCAGTACTTC

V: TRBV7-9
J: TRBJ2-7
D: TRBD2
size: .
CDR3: CASSDTLAGGNEQYF
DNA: TGTGCCAGCAGCGATACTCTAGCGGGGGGGAACGAGCAGTACTTC

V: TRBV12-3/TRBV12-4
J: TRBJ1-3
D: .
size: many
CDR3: CASTSRLGQNSGNTIYF
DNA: TGTGCCAGCACTTCCCGATTGGGGCAGAACTCTGGAAACACCATATATTTT

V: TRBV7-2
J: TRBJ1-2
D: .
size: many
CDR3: CASSLSSGQGDYGYTF
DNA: TGTGCCAGCAGCCTCTCGAGTGGGCAGGGCGACTATGGCTACACCTTC

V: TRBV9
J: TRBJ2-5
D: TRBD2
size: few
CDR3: CASSSSGTSSWETQYF
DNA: TGTGCCAGCAGCTCCTCCGGGACTAGCTCCTGGGAGACCCAGTACTTC

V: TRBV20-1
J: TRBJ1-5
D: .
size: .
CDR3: CSARGMFGQTPNQPQHF
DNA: TGCAGTGCTAGAGGAATGTTCGGTCAGACACCTAATCAGCCCCAGCATTTT

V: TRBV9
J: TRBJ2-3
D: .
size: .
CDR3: CASSADGSTDTQYF
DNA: TGTGCCAGCAGCGCGGACGGAAGCACAGATACGCAGTATTTT

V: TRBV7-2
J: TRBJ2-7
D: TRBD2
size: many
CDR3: CASSSRTSGNYEQYF
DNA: TGTGCCAGCAGCTCACGGACTAGCGGGAACTACGAGCAGTACTTC

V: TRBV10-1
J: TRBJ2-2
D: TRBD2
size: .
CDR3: CASSEQRGDTGELFF
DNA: TGCGCCAGCAGTGAACAGCGGGGAGATACCGGGGAGCTGTTTTTT

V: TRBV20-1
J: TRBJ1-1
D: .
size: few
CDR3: CSAPGPMNTEAFF
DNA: TGCAGTGCCCCTGGACCCATGAACACTGAAGCTTTCTTT

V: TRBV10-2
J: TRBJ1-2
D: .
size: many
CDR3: CASSEWGTNGYTF
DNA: TGCGCCAGCAGTGAATGGGGAACGAATGGCTACACCTTC

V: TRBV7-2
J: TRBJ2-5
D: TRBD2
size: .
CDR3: CASSFNAGGLETQYF
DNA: TGTGCCAGCAGCTTTAATGCGGGAGGCCTCGAGACCCAGTACTTC

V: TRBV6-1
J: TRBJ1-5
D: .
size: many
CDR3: CASRRGIGDQPQHF
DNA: TGTGCCAGCAGGAGGGGCATCGGGGATCAGCCCCAGCATTTT

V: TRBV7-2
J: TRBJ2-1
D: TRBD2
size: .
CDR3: CASTNISGGPRNEQFF
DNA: TGTGCCAGCACCAATATTAGCGGGGGGCCCAGAAATGAGCAGTTCTTC

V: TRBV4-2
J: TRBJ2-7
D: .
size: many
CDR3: CASSQDLVRSYEQYF
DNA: TGTGCCAGCAGCCAAGATCTAGTAAGGTCCTACGAGCAGTACTTC

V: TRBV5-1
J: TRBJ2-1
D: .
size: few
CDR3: CASSSLRTSYNEQFF
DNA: TGCGCCAGCAGCTCCCTACGTACTTCCTACAATGAGCAGTTCTTC

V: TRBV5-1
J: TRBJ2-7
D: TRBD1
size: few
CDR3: CASSLTGGTTYEQYF
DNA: TGCGCCAGCAGCTTGACAGGGGGGACAACCTACGAGCAGTACTTC

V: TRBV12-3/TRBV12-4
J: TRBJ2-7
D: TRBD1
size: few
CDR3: CASSLERTGASYEQYF
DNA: TGTGCCAGCAGTTTAGAGAGGACAGGGGCGTCCTACGAGCAGTACTTC

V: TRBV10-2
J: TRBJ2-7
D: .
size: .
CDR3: CASSESVYLYEQYF
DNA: TGCGCCAGCAGTGAGTCTGTCTACCTCTACGAGCAGTACTTC

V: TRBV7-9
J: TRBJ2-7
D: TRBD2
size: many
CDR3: CASSLSSGGFHEQYF
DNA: TGTGCCAGCAGCTTATCTAGCGGGGGGTTCCACGAGCAGTACTTC

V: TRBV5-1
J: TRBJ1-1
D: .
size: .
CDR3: CASSSGGIGGGEAFF
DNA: TGCGCCAGCAGCTCGGGGGGGATCGGAGGGGGTGAAGCTTTCTTT